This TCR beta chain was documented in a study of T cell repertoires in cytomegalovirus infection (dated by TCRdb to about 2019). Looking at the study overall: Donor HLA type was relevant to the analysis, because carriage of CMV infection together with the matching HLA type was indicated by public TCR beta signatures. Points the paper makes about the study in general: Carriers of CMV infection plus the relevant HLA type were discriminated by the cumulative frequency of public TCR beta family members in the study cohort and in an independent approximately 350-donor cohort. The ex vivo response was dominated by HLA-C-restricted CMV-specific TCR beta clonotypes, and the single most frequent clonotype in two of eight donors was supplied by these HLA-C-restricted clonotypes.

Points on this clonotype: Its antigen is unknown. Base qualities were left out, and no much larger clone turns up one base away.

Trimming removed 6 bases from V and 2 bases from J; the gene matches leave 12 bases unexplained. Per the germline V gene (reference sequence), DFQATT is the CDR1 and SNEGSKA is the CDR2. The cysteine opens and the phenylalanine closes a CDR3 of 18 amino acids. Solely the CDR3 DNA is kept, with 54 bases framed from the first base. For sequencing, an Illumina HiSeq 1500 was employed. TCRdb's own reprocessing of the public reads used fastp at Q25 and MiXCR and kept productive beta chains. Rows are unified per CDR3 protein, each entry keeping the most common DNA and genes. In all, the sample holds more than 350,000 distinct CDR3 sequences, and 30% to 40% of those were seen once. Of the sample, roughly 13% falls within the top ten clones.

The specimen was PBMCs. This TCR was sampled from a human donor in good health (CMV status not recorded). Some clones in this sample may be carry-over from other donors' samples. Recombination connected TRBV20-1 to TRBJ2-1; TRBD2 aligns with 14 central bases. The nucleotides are TGCAGTGCCACCCGACTAGCGGGGGGGTTCTTACCCTACAATGAGCAGTTCTTC. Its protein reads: CSATRLAGGFLPYNEQFF.